The clone carrying this TCR beta chain was found once. The data belong to a study of T cell changes during pregnancy in multiple sclerosis. Libraries were prepared by immunoSEQ multiplex PCR; TCRdb keeps only in-frame clonotypes and omits some of them. The top ten hold around 4% of the sample, which has around 47,000 clones, about 94% seen once. With 0 bases clipped from V and 6 bases from J, the junction kept 6 bases outside the gene matches. CDR3 length equals 14 residues. Germline V lookup: CDR1 SGDLS, CDR2 YYNGEE. This TCR derives from a female donor with multiple sclerosis, enrolled in a pregnancy study. This material consisted of CD8+ T cells from peripheral blood mononuclear cells, taken in the first trimester of pregnancy. The V gene is TRBV9, the J gene TRBJ2-7; TRBD2 matches 7 bases. The CDR3: CASSVGTGGREQYF. Here the CDR3 DNA reads TGTGCCAGCAGCGTAGGAACGGGAGGACGCGAGCAGTACTTC.